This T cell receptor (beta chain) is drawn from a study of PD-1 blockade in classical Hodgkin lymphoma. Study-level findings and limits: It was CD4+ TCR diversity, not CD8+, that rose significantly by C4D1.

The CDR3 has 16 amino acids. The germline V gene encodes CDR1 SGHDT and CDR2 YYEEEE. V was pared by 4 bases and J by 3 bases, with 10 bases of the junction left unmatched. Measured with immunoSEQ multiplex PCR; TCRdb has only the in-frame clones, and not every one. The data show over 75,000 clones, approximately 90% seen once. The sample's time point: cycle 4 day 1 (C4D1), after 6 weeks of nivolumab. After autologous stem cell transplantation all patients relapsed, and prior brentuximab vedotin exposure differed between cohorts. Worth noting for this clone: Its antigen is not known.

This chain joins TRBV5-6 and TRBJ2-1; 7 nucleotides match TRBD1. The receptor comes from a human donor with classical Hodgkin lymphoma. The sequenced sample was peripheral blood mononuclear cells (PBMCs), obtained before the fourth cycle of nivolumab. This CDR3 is CASSPATGLSYNEQFF. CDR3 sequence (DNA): TGTGCCAGCAGCCCCGCGACAGGGTTAAGCTACAATGAGCAGTTCTTC.